This T cell receptor (beta chain) was recovered during a study of CD8+CD57+ T cells in acquired aplastic anemia (dated by TCRdb to between 2017 and 2018). For context, the study as a whole: A mean of around 3.2 ug of DNA, ranging from roughly 0.19 to 27.4 ug, was extracted from sorted CD4+ and CD8+ cells. CD8+CD57+ expansion was defined as frequency above the mean frequency observed in healthy subjects.

TCR beta VDJ combination and CDR3 sequence profiling used genomic DNA as the template. An Illumina HiSeq 2000 was used for TCR repertoire sequencing. The paper's data handling went like this. Repertoires were assessed using TRBV/TRBJ rearrangement plots, CDR3 size and DJ length profiles, and Simpson's diversity index. Whichever DNA sequence was most abundant in the deep sequencing data was defined as the immunodominant clone. CDR3 amino acid sequences were screened for sharing across subjects and were compared with published repertoires and the VDJdb database. The public reads were run again by TCRdb, first through fastp at Q25 and then through MiXCR, and only productive beta chains were kept. Every distinct CDR3 protein forms one entry, paired with its most common genes and DNA. In this record, the V and J calls reflect TCRdb's handling and not the investigators' own analysis. This sample gives 180,000 or so distinct CDR3 sequences in total; 63% of them show up just once. The top ten hold 42% of the sample.

Flow cytometry had shown CD8+CD57+ cell expansion in the patients selected for sequencing. All patients had severe acquired aplastic anemia diagnosed by International Study of Aplastic Anemia and Agranulocytosis and Camitta criteria. No patient had received any therapy when blood was sampled. In this study, sorted CD4+ and CD8+ T cells from the blood of healthy subjects and of severe aplastic anemia patients had their TCR repertoires deep-sequenced. Patients were enrolled under clinicaltrials.gov protocols 00001620, 01623167, 00001397, 00071045, 00081523 and 00961064 in the USA. Ficoll-Paque density gradient centrifugation was used to isolate peripheral blood mononuclear cells. Before DNA extraction, CD4+ and CD8+ T cells were sorted by FACS or by magnetic beads. Comments on this clonotype: The antigen it binds to is not known. No base-level quality is on record; no much larger clone is a single base apart.

The full study reports these points: No significant difference in CD8+ Simpson's diversity was found between patients and healthy controls (P=0.060). Around 30 CD8+ CDR3 sequences were found to be shared between patients and controls, but these sequences appeared to be highly expressed in patients and within the immunodominant clones of the patients.

The sequence was collected from a human donor with aplastic anemia. The sample comprised sorted CD4+, CD8+, or CD8+CD57+ T cells (not recorded which) from PBMCs.

The sequenced DNA is TGTGCCACCAGCAGACCAAGGGACATTAGGGGTGGCACTGAAGCTTTCTTT. Its protein reads: CATSRPRDIRGGTEAFF. Recombination connected TRBV15 to TRBJ1-1; TRBD1 might be the D gene, on 6 matching bases. The CDR3 runs 17 residues from the cysteine to the phenylalanine. Kept here is only the CDR3 DNA, which spans 51 bases and is read in frame from base 1. Between the V and J ends, shortened by 2 bases and 4 bases respectively, the junction contains 20 bases. Reading the germline V gene (reference sequence) gives CDR1 LNHNV and CDR2 YYDKDF.